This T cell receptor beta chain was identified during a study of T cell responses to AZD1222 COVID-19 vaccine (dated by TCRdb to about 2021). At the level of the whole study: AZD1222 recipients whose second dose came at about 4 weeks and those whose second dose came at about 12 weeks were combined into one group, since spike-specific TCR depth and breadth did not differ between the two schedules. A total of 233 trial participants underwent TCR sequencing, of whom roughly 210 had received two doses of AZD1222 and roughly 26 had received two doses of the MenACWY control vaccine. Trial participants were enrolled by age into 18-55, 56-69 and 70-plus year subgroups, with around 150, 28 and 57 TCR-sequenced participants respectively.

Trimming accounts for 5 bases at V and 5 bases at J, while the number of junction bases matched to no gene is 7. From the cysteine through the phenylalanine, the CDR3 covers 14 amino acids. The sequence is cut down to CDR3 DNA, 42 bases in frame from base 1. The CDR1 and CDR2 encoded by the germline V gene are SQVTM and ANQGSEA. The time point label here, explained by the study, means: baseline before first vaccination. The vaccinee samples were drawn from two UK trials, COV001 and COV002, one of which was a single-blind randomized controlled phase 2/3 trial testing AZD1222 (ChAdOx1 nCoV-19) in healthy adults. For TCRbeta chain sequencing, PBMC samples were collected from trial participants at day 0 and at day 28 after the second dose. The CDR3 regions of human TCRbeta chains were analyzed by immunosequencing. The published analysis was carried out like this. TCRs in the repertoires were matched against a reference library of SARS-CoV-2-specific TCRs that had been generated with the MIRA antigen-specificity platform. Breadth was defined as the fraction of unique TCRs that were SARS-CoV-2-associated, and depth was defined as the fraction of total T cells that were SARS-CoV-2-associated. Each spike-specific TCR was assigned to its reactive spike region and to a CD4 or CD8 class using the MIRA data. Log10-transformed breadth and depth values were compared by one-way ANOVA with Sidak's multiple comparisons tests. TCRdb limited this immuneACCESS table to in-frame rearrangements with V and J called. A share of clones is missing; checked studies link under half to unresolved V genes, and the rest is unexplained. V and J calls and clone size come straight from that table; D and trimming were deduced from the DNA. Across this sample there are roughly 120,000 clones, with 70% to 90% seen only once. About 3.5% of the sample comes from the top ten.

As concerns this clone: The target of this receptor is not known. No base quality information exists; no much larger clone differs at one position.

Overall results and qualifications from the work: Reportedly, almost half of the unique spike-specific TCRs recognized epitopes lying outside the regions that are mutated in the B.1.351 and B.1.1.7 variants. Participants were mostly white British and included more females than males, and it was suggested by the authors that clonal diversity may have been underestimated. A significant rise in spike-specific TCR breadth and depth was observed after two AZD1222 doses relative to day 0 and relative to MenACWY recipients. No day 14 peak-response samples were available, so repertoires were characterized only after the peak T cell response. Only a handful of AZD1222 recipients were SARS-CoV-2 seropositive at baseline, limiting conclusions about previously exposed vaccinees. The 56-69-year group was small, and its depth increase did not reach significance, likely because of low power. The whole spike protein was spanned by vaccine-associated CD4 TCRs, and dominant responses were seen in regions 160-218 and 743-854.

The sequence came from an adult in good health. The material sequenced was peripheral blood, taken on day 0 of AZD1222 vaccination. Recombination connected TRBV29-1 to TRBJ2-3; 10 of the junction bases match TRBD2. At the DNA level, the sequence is TGCAGCGTTTCCGAGCGGGGGGGATTAGATACGCAGTATTTT. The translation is CSVSERGGLDTQYF.